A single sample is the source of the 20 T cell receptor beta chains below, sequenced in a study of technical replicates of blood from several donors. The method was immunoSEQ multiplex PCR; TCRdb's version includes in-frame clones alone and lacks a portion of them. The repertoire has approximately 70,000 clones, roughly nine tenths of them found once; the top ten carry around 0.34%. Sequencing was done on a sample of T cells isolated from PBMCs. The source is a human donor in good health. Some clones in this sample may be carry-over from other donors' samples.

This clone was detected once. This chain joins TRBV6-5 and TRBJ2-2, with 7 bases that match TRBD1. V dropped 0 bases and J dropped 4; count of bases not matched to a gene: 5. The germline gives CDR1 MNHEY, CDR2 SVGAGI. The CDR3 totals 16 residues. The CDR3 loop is CASSYSTGWVTGELFF. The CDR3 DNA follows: TGTGCCAGCAGTTACTCGACAGGGTGGGTCACCGGGGAGCTGTTTTTT.

The CDR3 loop is CATSRDSRQGLAGLSTDTQYF. In DNA form, the CDR3 reads TGTGCCACCAGCAGAGATTCGAGGCAGGGACTAGCGGGACTTAGCACAGATACGCAGTATTTT. The chain combines TRBV15 with TRBJ2-3, with 13 bases matching TRBD2. CDR1 and CDR2 (germline): LNHNV, YYDKDF (reference sequence). CDR3 size: 21 residues. V lost 0 bases to trimming and J lost 0 bases; unmatched junction nucleotides: 12.

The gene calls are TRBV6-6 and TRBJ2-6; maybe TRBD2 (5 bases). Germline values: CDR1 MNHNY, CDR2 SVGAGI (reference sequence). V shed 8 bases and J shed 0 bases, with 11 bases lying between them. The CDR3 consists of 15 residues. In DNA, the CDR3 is TGTGCCAGCGTAGACTACGGCTCTGGGGCCAACGTCCTGACTTTC. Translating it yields CASVDYGSGANVLTF.

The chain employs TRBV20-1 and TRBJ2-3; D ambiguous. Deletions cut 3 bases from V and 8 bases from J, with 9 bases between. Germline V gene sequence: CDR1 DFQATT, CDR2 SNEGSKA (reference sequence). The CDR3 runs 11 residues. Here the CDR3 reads CSASSSLTQYF. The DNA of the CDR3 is TGCAGTGCTAGTAGCTCTCTTACGCAGTATTTT.

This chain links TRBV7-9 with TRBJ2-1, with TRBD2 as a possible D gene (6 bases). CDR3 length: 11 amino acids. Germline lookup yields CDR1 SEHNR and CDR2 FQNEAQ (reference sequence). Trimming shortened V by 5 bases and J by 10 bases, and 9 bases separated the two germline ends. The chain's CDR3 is CASSLSGEQFF. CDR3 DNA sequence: TGTGCCAGCAGCCTCAGCGGGGAGCAGTTCTTC.

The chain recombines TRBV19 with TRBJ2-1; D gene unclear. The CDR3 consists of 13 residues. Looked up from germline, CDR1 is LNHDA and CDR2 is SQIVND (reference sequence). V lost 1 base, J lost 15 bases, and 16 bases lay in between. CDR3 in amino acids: CASSIVQAVGLFF. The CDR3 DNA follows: TGTGCCAGTAGTATAGTGCAGGCCGTTGGGCTGTTCTTC.

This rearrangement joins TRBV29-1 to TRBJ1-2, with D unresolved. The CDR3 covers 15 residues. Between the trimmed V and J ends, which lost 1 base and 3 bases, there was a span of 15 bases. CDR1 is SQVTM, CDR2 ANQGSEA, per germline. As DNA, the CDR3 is TGCAGCGTTGAAGGAGGCCCCTACCGAGACTATGGCTACACCTTC. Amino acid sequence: CSVEGGPYRDYGYTF.

CDR3 nucleotides: TGTGCCAGCAGCTTGGTGGACACTTTCTATGGCTACACCTTC. Its protein is CASSLVDTFYGYTF. This chain links TRBV5-4 with TRBJ1-2, with D perhaps TRBD1 (5 bases). Deletions cut 0 bases from V and 4 bases from J, with 10 bases between. Per germline, CDR1 SGHNT and CDR2 YYREEE (reference sequence). This CDR3 comprises 14 residues. The full variable domain, rest sourced from reference TRBV5-4 and TRBJ1-2, is ETGVTQSPTHLIKTRGQQVTLRCSSQSGHNTVSWYQQALGQGPQFIFQYYREEENGRGNFPPRFSGLQFPNYSSELNVNALELDDSALYLCASSLVDTFYGYTFGSGTRLTVV.

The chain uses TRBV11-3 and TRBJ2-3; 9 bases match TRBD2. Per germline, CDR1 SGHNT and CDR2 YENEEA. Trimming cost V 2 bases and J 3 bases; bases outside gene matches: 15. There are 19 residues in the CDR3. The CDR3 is CASSLSLGLTSGLTDTQYF. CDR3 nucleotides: TGTGCCAGCAGCTTAAGTCTAGGGTTGACTAGCGGACTTACAGATACGCAGTATTTT.

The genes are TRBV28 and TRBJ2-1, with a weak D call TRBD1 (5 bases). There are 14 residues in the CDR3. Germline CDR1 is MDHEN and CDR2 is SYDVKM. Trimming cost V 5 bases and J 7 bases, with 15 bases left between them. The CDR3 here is CASSRRQGRNEQFF. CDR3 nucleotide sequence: TGTGCCAGCAGTAGACGCCAGGGTAGGAATGAGCAGTTCTTC.

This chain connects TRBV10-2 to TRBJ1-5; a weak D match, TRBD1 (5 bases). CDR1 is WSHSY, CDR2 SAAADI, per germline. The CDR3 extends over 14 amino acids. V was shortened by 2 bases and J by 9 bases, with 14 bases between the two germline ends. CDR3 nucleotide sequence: TGCGCCAGCAGTGAGGGCAGGGCCGAGTGGCCCCAGCATTTT. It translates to CASSEGRAEWPQHF.

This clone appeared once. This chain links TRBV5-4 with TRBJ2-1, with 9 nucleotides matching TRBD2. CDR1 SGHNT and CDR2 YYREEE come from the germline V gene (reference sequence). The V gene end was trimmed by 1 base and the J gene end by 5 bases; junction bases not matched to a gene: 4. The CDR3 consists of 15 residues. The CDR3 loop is CASSLLSSGNNEQFF. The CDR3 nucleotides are TGTGCCAGCAGCTTGCTGTCTAGCGGGAACAATGAGCAGTTCTTC.

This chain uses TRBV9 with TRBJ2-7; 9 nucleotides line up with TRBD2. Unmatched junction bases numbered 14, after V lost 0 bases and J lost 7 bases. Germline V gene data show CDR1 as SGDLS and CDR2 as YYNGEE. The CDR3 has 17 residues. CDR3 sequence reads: CASSVAPSGRTAGEQYF. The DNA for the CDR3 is TGTGCCAGCAGCGTAGCACCGAGCGGGAGGACCGCGGGGGAGCAGTACTTC.

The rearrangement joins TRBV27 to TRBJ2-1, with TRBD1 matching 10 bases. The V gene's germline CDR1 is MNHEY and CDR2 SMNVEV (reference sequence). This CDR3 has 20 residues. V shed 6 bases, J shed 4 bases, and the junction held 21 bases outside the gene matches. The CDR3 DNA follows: TGTGCCAGCAGCCCTTTGACAGGGGGCATTGGGGGATACAGATACAATGAGCAGTTCTTC. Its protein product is CASSPLTGGIGGYRYNEQFF.

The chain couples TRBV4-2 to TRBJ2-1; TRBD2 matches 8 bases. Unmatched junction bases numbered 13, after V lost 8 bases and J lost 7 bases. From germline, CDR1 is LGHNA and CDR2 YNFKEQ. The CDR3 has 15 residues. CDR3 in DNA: TGTGCCAGCCGAACCATAGCGGGGATAGGGAATGAGCAGTTCTTC. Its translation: CASRTIAGIGNEQFF.

The CDR3 nucleotides read TGCAGCGTTAACTGGGGCCGCCTCTATGGCTACACCTTC. Its translation: CSVNWGRLYGYTF. The chain has TRBV29-1 and TRBJ1-2; a weak D match, TRBD1 (5 bases). The CDR3 has 13 amino acids. Between the trimmed V and J ends, which lost 5 bases and 4 bases, there was a span of 14 bases. Germline CDR1 reads SQVTM; CDR2 reads ANQGSEA.

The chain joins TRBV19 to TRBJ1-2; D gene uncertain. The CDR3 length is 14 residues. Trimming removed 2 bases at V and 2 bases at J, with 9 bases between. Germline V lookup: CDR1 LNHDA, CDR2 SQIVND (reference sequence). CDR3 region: CASSIFSVNYGYTF. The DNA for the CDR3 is TGTGCCAGTAGTATATTTTCGGTGAACTATGGCTACACCTTC.

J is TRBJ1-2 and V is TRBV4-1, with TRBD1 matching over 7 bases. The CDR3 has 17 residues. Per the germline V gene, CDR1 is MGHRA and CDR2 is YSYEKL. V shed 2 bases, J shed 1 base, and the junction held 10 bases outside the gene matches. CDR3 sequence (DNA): TGCGCCAGCAGCCAACCGGGACAGAGGAGTTTTAACTATGGCTACACCTTC. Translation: CASSQPGQRSFNYGYTF.

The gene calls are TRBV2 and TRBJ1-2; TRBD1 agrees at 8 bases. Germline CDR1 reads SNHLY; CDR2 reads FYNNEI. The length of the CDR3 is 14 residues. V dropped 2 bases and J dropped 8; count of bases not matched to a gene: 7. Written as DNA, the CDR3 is TGTGCCAGCAGTGAACGGGGACAGGTGGGCGGCTACACCTTC. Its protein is CASSERGQVGGYTF.

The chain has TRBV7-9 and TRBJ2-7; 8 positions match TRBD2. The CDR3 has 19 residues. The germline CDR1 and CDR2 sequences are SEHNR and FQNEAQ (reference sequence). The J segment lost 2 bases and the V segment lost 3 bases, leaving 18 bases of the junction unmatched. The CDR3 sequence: CASSFPRGGSGRKTYEQYF. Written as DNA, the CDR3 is TGTGCCAGCAGCTTTCCGCGTGGGGGCAGCGGGAGAAAAACCTACGAGCAGTACTTC.